The 30 T cell receptor beta chains listed next were all sequenced from one sample in a study of T cells in Graves' hyperthyroidism and ophthalmopathy. The source material, RNA transcripts, was used to amplify TCR beta CDR3 regions. The HTBI primer set served for first-round RT-PCR of the TCR CDR3. Using its own MiXCR run on the multiplex PCR reads, TCRdb lists one record per CDR3 protein. The sample consists of under 350,000 distinct CDR3 sequences, about 21% of them appearing once. Sequencing was done on a sample of blood. The receptor source for this set is a woman between 50 and 59 years old with Graves' hyperthyroidism.

This rearrangement joins TRBV6-1 to TRBJ1-5, with 7 positions matching TRBD1. CDR3 length: 14 amino acids. V lost 6 bases and J lost 1; bases outside the gene matches: 3. Germline V gene data show CDR1 as MNHNS and CDR2 as SASEGT. Here the CDR3 DNA reads TGTGCCAGCAGCGACAGGGAGAGCAATCAGCCCCAGCATTTT. This sequence encodes CASSDRESNQPQHF.

This clonotype was counted ten times or more. This chain uses TRBV30 with TRBJ2-7, with unresolved D. The germline V gene has CDR1 GTSNPN and CDR2 SVGIG (reference sequence). V lost 0 bases and J 3 bases, leaving 15 bases between the germline ends. The CDR3 length is 15 residues. The CDR3 DNA reads TGTGCCTGGAGTGTCCCAGACATCGGCAGCTACGAGCAGTACTTC. This codes for CAWSVPDIGSYEQYF.

The CDR3 DNA follows: TGTGCCAGTAGTATAGCCGACAGCAAGACTGGAAACACCATATATTTT. This gives the protein CASSIADSKTGNTIYF. The gene calls are TRBV19 and TRBJ1-3; D may be TRBD1 (5 bases). The CDR3 has 16 amino acids. CDR1 LNHDA and CDR2 SQIVND come from the germline V gene (reference sequence). V dropped 1 base and J dropped 2 bases, with 12 bases sitting between them.

In the case of this clonotype: Germline and junction disagree at one end, which may indicate a read error. The rearrangement links TRBV20-1 to TRBJ2-7; tentatively, D is TRBD1 or TRBD2 (5 bases each). The germline CDR1 and CDR2 sequences are DFQATT and SNEGSKA (reference sequence). The CDR3 has 12 residues. CDR3 sequence: CSTRGWGYEQYF. The DNA for the CDR3 is TGCAGTACTAGGGGTTGGGGCTACGAGCAGTACTTC.

This clonotype has ten or more counts. The chain has TRBV6-1 and TRBJ2-6; D call uncertain. V shed 3 bases and J shed 1 base, with 10 bases lying between them. The CDR3 contains 16 residues. In germline, CDR1 is MNHNS, CDR2 SASEGT. The CDR3 region is CASSDLLGSGANVLTF. The DNA for the CDR3 is TGTGCCAGCAGTGATCTTTTAGGGTCTGGGGCCAACGTCCTGACTTTC.

This clonotype was detected only a few times. The chain employs TRBV28 and TRBJ1-6, with TRBD1 matching over 7 bases. Unmatched junction bases numbered 12, after V lost 6 bases and J lost 7 bases. The germline gives CDR1 MDHEN, CDR2 SYDVKM. The CDR3 consists of 16 residues. The chain's CDR3 is CASSTASGTVNSPLHF. The CDR3 DNA sequence: TGTGCCAGCAGCACCGCTTCGGGGACAGTAAATTCACCCCTCCACTTT.

This clonotype has ten or more counts. The chain employs TRBV11-2 and TRBJ1-1; 10 bases align to TRBD1. This CDR3 spans 15 amino acids. Germline-derived CDR1 and CDR2 are SGHAT and FQNNGV. V gave up 5 bases and J gave up 1 base; unmatched junction bases: 4. The CDR3 nucleotides are TGTGCCAGCAGCATAGGACAGGGGGGGAACACTGAAGCTTTCTTT. This gives the protein CASSIGQGGNTEAFF.

This clonotype was seen at least ten times. The rearrangement uses TRBV7-2 and TRBJ2-1; 12 positions agree with TRBD2. With V trimmed by 8 bases and J by 5 bases, 4 bases remained unmatched. Per the germline V gene, CDR1 is SGHTA and CDR2 is FQGNSA. The CDR3 is 14 residues long. The DNA for the CDR3 is TGTGCCAGCCGATGGACTAGCGGGAACAATGAGCAGTTCTTC. Translated: CASRWTSGNNEQFF.

This clonotype was counted at least ten times. The chain combines TRBV20-1 with TRBJ2-2; D possibly uses TRBD1 or TRBD2 (7 bases each). This CDR3 has 15 residues. CDR1 DFQATT and CDR2 SNEGSKA come from the germline V gene (reference sequence). Trimming took off 5 bases at V and 5 bases at J, with 18 bases between the two ends. In DNA, the CDR3 is TGCAGTGCTCCTAGGACAGGCGGGGGAACCGGGGAGCTGTTTTTT. Its protein product is CSAPRTGGGTGELFF.

This clonotype turned up a few times. The rearrangement joins TRBV6-1 to TRBJ2-5; TRBD2 is a possible D gene (5 bases). Trimming stripped 6 bases from V and 2 bases from J, with 16 bases between. The CDR3 is 15 amino acids. Germline CDR1 reads MNHNS; CDR2 reads SASEGT. The CDR3 DNA reads TGTGCCAGCAGCCCGGGGAGCACGAATCAAGAGACCCAGTACTTC. Translated: CASSPGSTNQETQYF.

A note on this clonotype: A much bigger clone sits one base away, suggesting this may be a read error. V is TRBV11-3 and J is TRBJ2-3; D is ambiguous. The germline V gene has CDR1 SGHNT and CDR2 YENEEA. CDR3 length: 12 residues. CDR3: CAGSLQIDTQYF. CDR3 coding DNA: TGTGCCGGCAGCCTCCAAATAGATACGCAGTATTTT.

This clonotype was detected many times. The V call is TRBV7-8, the J call TRBJ2-7, with 7 bases fitting TRBD2. Unmatched junction bases numbered 8, after V lost 6 bases and J lost 0 bases. The V gene's germline CDR1 is SGHVS and CDR2 FQNEAQ. The CDR3 is 15 amino acids. Here the CDR3 reads CASSPMRTSSYEQYF. The CDR3 DNA is TGTGCCAGCAGTCCGATGAGGACTAGCTCCTACGAGCAGTACTTC.

This clonotype has a count of ten or more. This rearrangement joins TRBV28 to TRBJ1-2, with 8 bases that match TRBD1. The CDR3 totals 13 residues. CDR1 MDHEN and CDR2 SYDVKM come from the germline V gene. The ends lost 10 bases at V and 6 bases at J; junction bases unmatched: 10. This CDR3 reads CATLQDRENGYTF. In DNA, the CDR3 is TGTGCCACCTTGCAGGACAGGGAAAATGGCTACACCTTC.

This clonotype was detected many times. The chain is built from TRBV6-1 and TRBJ1-5; D call uncertain. CDR1 and CDR2 from the germline V gene are MNHNS and SASEGT. Trimming took off 6 bases at V and 4 bases at J, with 16 bases between the two ends. This CDR3 spans 15 amino acids. CDR3 DNA sequence: TGTGCCAGCAGGAGTCTGGGGAGAACTAATCAGCCCCAGCATTTT. It yields the protein CASRSLGRTNQPQHF.

Only a few counts were recorded for this clonotype. A much larger clone differs from this one at a single base, so this may be a read error. The chain links TRBV18 to TRBJ1-2; tentative D call: TRBD1 (5 bases). V was trimmed by 4 bases and J by 6 bases, leaving 9 bases between them. The germline V gene has CDR1 KGHSH and CDR2 LQKENI. The CDR3 covers 12 residues. The CDR3 coding sequence is TGTGCCAGCTCACTTGACAGAGATGGCTACACCTTC. Protein sequence: CASSLDRDGYTF. The whole variable domain, filled in from reference TRBV18 and TRBJ1-2, reads NAGVMQNPRHLVRRRGQEARLRCSPMKGHSHVYWYRQLPEEGLKFMVYLQKENIIDESGMPKERFSAEFPKEGPSILRIQQVVRGDSAAYFCASSLDRDGYTFGSGTRLTVV.

This clonotype came up many times. The V call is TRBV7-8, the J call TRBJ2-5; tentatively, D is TRBD1 (5 bases). Germline CDR1 reads SGHVS; CDR2 reads FQNEAQ. V was pared by 6 bases and J by 2 bases, with 19 bases between. This CDR3 has 16 amino acids. CDR3 sequence (DNA): TGTGCCAGCAGGGAAGGTCGGACATTTTTGCAAGAGACCCAGTACTTC. It yields the protein CASREGRTFLQETQYF.

The table lists this clonotype with many counts. The chain joins TRBV11-2 to TRBJ2-1; 11 nucleotides line up with TRBD1. V lost 6 bases, J lost 9 bases, and 4 bases stayed unmatched. The CDR3 is 13 residues long. In germline, CDR1 is SGHAT, CDR2 FQNNGV. The CDR3 is CASSWTGGSEQFF. The CDR3 DNA is TGTGCCAGCAGTTGGACAGGGGGCAGTGAGCAGTTCTTC.

The J gene is TRBJ2-5, the V gene TRBV7-6; a weak D match, TRBD2 (5 bases). The germline gives CDR1 SGHVS, CDR2 FNYEAQ. Trimming removed 5 bases from V and 7 bases from J, with 17 bases in between. The CDR3 covers 14 residues. CDR3 amino acids: CASSPLGSPGTQYF. Written as DNA, the CDR3 is TGTGCCAGCAGCCCTCTAGGGAGTCCGGGGACCCAGTACTTC.

This clonotype appeared many times. The V call is TRBV20-1, the J call TRBJ1-1; TRBD1 is a possible D gene (6 bases). Trimming left V 3 bases short and J 2 bases short, with 10 bases between. The CDR3 runs 13 residues. The V gene's germline CDR1 is DFQATT and CDR2 SNEGSKA (reference sequence). CDR3 sequence reads: CSASKGDNTEAFF. The CDR3 nucleotides read TGCAGTGCTAGCAAGGGGGACAACACTGAAGCTTTCTTT.

This clonotype showed up many times. This sequence joins TRBV28 and TRBJ1-2; the D gene is possibly TRBD1 (6 bases). Trimming took off 2 bases at V and 4 bases at J, with 17 bases between the two ends. Germline V gene data show CDR1 as MDHEN and CDR2 as SYDVKM. CDR3 length: 16 residues. DNA for the CDR3: TGTGCCAGCAGTTTAACAGGGAGAGGGGGAGGCTATGGCTACACCTTC. Protein product: CASSLTGRGGGYGYTF.

This clonotype turned up a few times. The chain joins TRBV11-2 to TRBJ1-1; a weak D match, TRBD1 (6 bases). Trimming removed 6 bases from V and 1 base from J, with 15 bases in between. CDR1 and CDR2 from the germline V gene are SGHAT and FQNNGV. This CDR3 comprises 15 residues. Written as DNA, the CDR3 is TGTGCCAGCAGGGTTCGCAGGGGCTCGAACACTGAAGCTTTCTTT. This sequence encodes CASRVRRGSNTEAFF.

The sample holds many counts of this clonotype. This sequence joins TRBV7-2 and TRBJ2-5; D is uncertain. The CDR3 is 14 amino acids. V dropped 5 bases and J dropped 5 bases, with 15 bases sitting between them. The germline CDR1 and CDR2 sequences are SGHTA and FQGNSA. The CDR3, as DNA: TGTGCCAGCAGCCTATCGGGCCCTGGGGAGACCCAGTACTTC. Protein sequence: CASSLSGPGETQYF.

This clonotype was found many times. The chain links TRBV6-4 to TRBJ1-1; 10 positions match TRBD1. From germline, CDR1 is MRHNA and CDR2 SNTAGT. This CDR3 comprises 16 residues. V trimming: 6 bases; J trimming: 4 bases; junction bases outside the gene matches: 11. The DNA of the CDR3 is TGTGCCAGCAGACCCGGGACAGGGGTCTTGAGCACTGAAGCTTTCTTT. This encodes CASRPGTGVLSTEAFF.

This clonotype was counted ten times or more. The chain joins TRBV9 to TRBJ2-7, with TRBD1 matching 7 bases. J was trimmed by 3 bases and V by 0 bases; bases with no gene match: 0. The CDR3 is made up of 13 amino acids. The germline CDR1 and CDR2 sequences are SGDLS and YYNGEE. The CDR3 region is CASSVGDSYEQYF. In nucleotides, the CDR3 is TGTGCCAGCAGCGTAGGGGACAGCTACGAGCAGTACTTC.

This clonotype was found a few times. The chain has TRBV28 and TRBJ1-5, with D possibly TRBD1 on 6 matching bases. V was clipped by 4 bases and J by 6 bases, with 13 bases between them. Germline CDR1 MDHEN, CDR2 SYDVKM. This CDR3 is 14 amino acids long. The CDR3: CASSWGGGSQPQHF. The CDR3 DNA is TGTGCCAGCAGTTGGGGGGGGGGCTCTCAGCCCCAGCATTTT.

This clonotype has at least ten counts. The genes are TRBV28 and TRBJ2-3, with no clear D. The V and J ends lost 7 bases and 6 bases respectively, with 14 bases between them. Germline CDR1 is MDHEN and CDR2 is SYDVKM. The CDR3 is made up of 13 amino acids. CDR3 in amino acids: CASNNSPRDTQYF. For the CDR3, the DNA is TGTGCCAGCAACAACTCGCCTAGGGATACGCAGTATTTT.

In DNA, the CDR3 is TGCGCCAGCAGGGCAGGGACGAACACCGGGGAGCTGTTTTTT. Translated: CASRAGTNTGELFF. The chain joins TRBV5-1 to TRBJ2-2, with TRBD1 as a possible D gene (5 bases). V was trimmed by 5 bases and J by 0 bases, leaving 8 bases between them. The CDR3 totals 14 residues. Germline V gives CDR1 SGHRS, CDR2 YFSETQ.

This clonotype occurred a few times. This chain uses TRBV7-8 with TRBJ1-3, with D hard to call. Germline loops: CDR1 SGHVS, CDR2 FQNEAQ. The V and J ends lost 5 bases and 5 bases respectively, with 7 bases between them. This CDR3 comprises 12 residues. DNA of the CDR3: TGTGCCAGCAGCACCGGGCGAAACACCATATATTTT. Amino acid sequence: CASSTGRNTIYF. Combining the CDR3 with reference TRBV7-8 and TRBJ1-3 gives the whole variable domain GAGVSQSPRYKVAKRGQDVALRCDPISGHVSLFWYQQALGQGPEFLTYFQNEAQLDKSGLPSDRFFAERPEGSVSTLKIQRTQQEDSAVYLCASSTGRNTIYFGEGSWLTVV.

The V gene is TRBV29-1, the J gene TRBJ2-4; the D gene could be TRBD1 or TRBD2 (5 bases each). V was trimmed by 7 bases and J by 2 bases, leaving 12 bases between them. CDR1 is SQVTM, CDR2 ANQGSEA, per germline. The CDR3 has 13 amino acids. The DNA for the CDR3 is TGCAGCGGATGGGACGGCTCCAAAAACATTCAGTACTTC. Translation gives CSGWDGSKNIQYF.

This clonotype turned up a few times. The CDR3 bases are TGTGCCAGTAGCCCAGAGCCTACCTATGGCTACACCTTC. Translated, it gives CASSPEPTYGYTF. This sequence joins TRBV19 and TRBJ1-2; D is undetermined. The germline CDR1 and CDR2 sequences are LNHDA and SQIVND (reference sequence). Trimming cost V 6 bases and J 4 bases, with 12 bases left between them. This CDR3 has 13 amino acids.